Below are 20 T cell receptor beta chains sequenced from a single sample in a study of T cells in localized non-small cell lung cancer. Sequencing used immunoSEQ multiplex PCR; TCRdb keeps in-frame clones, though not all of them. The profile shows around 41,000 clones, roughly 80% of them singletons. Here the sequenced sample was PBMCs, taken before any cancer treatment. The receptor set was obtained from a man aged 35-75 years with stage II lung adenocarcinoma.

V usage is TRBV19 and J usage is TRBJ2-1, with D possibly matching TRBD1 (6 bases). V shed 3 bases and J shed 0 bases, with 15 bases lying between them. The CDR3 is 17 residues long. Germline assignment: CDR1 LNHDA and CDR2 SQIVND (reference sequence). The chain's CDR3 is CASSIPWSGVSYNEQFF. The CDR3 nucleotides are TGTGCCAGTAGTATCCCCTGGTCAGGGGTCTCCTACAATGAGCAGTTCTTC.

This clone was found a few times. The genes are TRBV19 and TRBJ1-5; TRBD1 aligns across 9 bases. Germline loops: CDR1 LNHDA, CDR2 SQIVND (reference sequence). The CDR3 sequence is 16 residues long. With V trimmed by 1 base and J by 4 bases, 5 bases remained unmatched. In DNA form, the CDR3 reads TGTGCCAGTAGTATAGTCGGGACAGGGTGGAATCAGCCCCAGCATTTT. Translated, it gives CASSIVGTGWNQPQHF.

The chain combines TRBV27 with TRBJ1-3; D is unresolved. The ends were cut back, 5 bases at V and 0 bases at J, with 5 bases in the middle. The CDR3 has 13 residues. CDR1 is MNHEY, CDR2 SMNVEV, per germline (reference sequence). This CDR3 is CASSPYSGNTIYF. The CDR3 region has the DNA TGTGCCAGCAGTCCCTACTCTGGAAACACCATATATTTT.

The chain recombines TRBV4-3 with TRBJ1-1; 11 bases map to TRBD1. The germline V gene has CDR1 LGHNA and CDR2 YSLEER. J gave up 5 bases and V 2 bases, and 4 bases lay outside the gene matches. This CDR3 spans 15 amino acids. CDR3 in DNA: TGCGCCAGCAGCCAAAGGACAGGGGGCAGGACTGAAGCTTTCTTT. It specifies CASSQRTGGRTEAFF.

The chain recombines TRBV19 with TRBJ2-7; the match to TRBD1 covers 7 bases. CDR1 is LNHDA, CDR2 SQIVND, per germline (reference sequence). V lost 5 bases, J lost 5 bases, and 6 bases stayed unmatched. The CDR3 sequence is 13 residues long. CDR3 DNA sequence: TGTGCCAGTAGTCCACAGGGGTCCGACGAGCAGTACTTC. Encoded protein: CASSPQGSDEQYF. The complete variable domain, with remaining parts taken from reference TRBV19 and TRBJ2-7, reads DGGITQSPKYLFRKEGQNVTLSCEQNLNHDAMYWYRQDPGQGLRLIYYSQIVNDFQKGDIAEGYSVSREKKESFPLTVTSAQKNPTAFYLCASSPQGSDEQYFGPGTRLTVT.

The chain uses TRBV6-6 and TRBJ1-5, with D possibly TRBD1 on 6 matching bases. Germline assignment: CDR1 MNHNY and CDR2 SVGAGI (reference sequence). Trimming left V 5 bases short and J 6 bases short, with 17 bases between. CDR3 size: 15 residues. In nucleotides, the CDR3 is TGTGCCAGCAGTCCCGGGGGGGGCGCACGTCAGCCCCAGCATTTT. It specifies CASSPGGGARQPQHF.

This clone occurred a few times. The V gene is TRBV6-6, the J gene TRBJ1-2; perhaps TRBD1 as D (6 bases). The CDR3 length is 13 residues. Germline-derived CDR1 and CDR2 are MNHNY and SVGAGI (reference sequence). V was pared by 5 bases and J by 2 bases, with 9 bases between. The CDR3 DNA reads TGTGCCAGCAGTGGCAGGGGCAACTATGGCTACACCTTC. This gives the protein CASSGRGNYGYTF.

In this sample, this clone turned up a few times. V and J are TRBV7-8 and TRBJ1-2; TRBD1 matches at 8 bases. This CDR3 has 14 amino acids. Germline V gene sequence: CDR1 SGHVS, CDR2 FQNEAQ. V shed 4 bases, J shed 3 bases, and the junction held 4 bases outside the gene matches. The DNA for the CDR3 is TGTGCCAGCAGCTCAAGGACAGGGTACTATGGCTACACCTTC. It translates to CASSSRTGYYGYTF.

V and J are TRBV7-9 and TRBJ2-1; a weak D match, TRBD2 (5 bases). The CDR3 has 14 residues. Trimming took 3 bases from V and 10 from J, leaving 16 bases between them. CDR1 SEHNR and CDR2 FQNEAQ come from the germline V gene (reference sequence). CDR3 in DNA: TGTGCCAGCAGCTTCACCCAGTCTCCGGGGGAGCAGTTCTTC. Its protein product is CASSFTQSPGEQFF.

CDR3 residues: CASSLERGTDTQYF. The CDR3 nucleotides are TGTGCCAGCAGCTTAGAAAGGGGGACAGATACGCAGTATTTT. This chain uses TRBV7-9 with TRBJ2-3, with D maybe TRBD1 (6 bases). This CDR3 has 14 residues. Deletions cut 1 base from V and 3 bases from J, with 8 bases between. The germline V gene has CDR1 SEHNR and CDR2 FQNEAQ (reference sequence).

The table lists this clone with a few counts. CDR3 sequence (DNA): TGTGCCAGCAGCCCTGGGGTCACAGTTAACACTGAAGCTTTCTTT. Translating gives CASSPGVTVNTEAFF. This chain uses TRBV7-9 with TRBJ1-1; no reliable D call. This CDR3 comprises 15 residues. Per the germline V gene, CDR1 is SEHNR and CDR2 is FQNEAQ (reference sequence). The V gene lost 5 bases and the J gene lost 2 bases, with 15 bases spanning the gap.

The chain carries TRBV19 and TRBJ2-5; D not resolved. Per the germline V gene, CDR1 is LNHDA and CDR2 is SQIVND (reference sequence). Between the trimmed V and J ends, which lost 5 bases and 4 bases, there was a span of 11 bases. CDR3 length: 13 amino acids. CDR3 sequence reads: CASSPRATETQYF. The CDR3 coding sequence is TGTGCCAGTAGTCCCCGGGCTACAGAGACCCAGTACTTC. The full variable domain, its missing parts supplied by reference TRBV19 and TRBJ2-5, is DGGITQSPKYLFRKEGQNVTLSCEQNLNHDAMYWYRQDPGQGLRLIYYSQIVNDFQKGDIAEGYSVSREKKESFPLTVTSAQKNPTAFYLCASSPRATETQYFGPGTRLLVL.

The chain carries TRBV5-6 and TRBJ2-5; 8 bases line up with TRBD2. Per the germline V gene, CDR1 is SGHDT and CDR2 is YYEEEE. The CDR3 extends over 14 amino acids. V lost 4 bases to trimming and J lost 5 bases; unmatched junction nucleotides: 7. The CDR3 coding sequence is TGTGCCAGCAGCGAAACTAGCGGTTGGGAGACCCAGTACTTC. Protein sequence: CASSETSGWETQYF.

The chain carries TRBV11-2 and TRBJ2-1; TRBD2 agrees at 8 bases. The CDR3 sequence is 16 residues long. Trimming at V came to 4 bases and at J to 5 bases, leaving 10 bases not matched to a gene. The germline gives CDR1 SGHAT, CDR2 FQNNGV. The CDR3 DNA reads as TGTGCCAGCAGCTATCTGGGACTAGGGGATAACAATGAGCAGTTCTTC. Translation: CASSYLGLGDNNEQFF.

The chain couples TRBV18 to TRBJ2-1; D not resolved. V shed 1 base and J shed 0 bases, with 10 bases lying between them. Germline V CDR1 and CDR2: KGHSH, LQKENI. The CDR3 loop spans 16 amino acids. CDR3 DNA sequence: TGTGCCAGCTCACCACAGCGTCGGAGCTCCTACAATGAGCAGTTCTTC. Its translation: CASSPQRRSSYNEQFF.

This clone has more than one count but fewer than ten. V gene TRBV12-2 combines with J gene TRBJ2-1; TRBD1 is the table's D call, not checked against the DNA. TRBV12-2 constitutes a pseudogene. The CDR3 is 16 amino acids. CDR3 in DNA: TGTGCAAGTCGCTCGAACCGGGACAGAGCTTACAATGAGCAGTTCTTC. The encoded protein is CASRSNRDRAYNEQFF.

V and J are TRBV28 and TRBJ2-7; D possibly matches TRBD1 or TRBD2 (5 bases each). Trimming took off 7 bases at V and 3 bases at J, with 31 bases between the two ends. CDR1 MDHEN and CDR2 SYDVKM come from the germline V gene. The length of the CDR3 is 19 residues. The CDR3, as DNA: TGTGCCAGCACTTCCCCCGCGCGACTACTCGGACACGGGAACTACGAGCAGTACTTC. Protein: CASTSPARLLGHGNYEQYF.

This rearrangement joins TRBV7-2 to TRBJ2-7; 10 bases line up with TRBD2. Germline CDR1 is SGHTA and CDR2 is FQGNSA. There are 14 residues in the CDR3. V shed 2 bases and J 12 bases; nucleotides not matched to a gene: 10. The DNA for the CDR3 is TGTGCCAGCAGCTTATACCAGCGGGAGGGTATGAGGTACTTC. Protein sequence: CASSLYQREGMRYF. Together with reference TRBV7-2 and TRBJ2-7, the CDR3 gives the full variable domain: GAGVSQSPSNKVTEKGKDVELRCDPISGHTALYWYRQSLGQGLEFLIYFQGNSAPDKSGLPSDRFSAERTGGSVSTLTIQRTQQEDSAVYLCASSLYQREGMRYFGPGTRLTVT.

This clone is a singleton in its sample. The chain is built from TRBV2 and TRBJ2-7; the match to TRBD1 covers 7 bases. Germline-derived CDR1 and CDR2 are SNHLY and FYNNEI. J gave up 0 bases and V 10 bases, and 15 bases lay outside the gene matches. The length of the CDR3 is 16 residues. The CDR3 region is CATRGQLWANSYEQYF. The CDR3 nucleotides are TGTGCCACCAGGGGACAGTTGTGGGCAAACTCCTACGAGCAGTACTTC.

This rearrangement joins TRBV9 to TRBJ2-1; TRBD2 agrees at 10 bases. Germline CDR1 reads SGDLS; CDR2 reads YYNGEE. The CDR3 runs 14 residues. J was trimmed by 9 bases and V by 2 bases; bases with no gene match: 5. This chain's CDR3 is CASSVTTSGLEQFF. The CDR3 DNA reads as TGTGCCAGCAGCGTTACGACTAGCGGGCTTGAGCAGTTCTTC.